These 23 T cell receptor beta chains share one sample of origin, sequenced in a study of T-cell reconstitution after alpha-beta-depleted transplantation in children. Preparation of the TCRbeta library used unique molecular identifiers. TCRdb processed the PCR reads anew with MiXCR; each CDR3 protein has one entry. Of about 640,000 distinct CDR3 sequences listed, 16% were seen once; the top ten hold about 1.1%. The material was PBMCs from the stem cell graft donor, obtained from the stem cell graft. The receptors derive from a human donor who donated a stem cell graft to a child with acute myeloid leukemia.

This clonotype was counted many times. The V gene is TRBV6-5, the J gene TRBJ1-1, with D tentatively TRBD1 (5 bases). In germline, CDR1 is MNHEY, CDR2 SVGAGI. V was clipped by 2 bases and J by 3 bases, with 13 bases between them. The CDR3 totals 15 residues. CDR3 in DNA: TGTGCCAGCAGTTACATCGTCGGGGCAGACACTGAAGCTTTCTTT. Protein: CASSYIVGADTEAFF.

This clonotype has ten or more counts. The V call is TRBV29-1, the J call TRBJ2-7; D is perhaps TRBD1 or TRBD2 (5 bases each). V lost 4 bases, J lost 6 bases, and 13 bases lay in between. Germline CDR1 and CDR2: SQVTM and ANQGSEA. This CDR3 is built from 12 residues. CDR3 coding DNA: TGCAGCGTTGGGGGGTCGTACGGCGAGCAGTACTTC. Its translation is CSVGGSYGEQYF.

The CDR3 loop is CASSYYLLTDTQYF. DNA for the CDR3: TGTGCCAGCAGTTACTACCTACTCACAGATACGCAGTATTTT. This chain connects TRBV6-5 to TRBJ2-3, with unresolved D. V was trimmed by 1 base and J by 2 bases, leaving 7 bases between them. CDR1 is MNHEY and CDR2 is SVGAGI in the germline V gene. This CDR3 region has 14 residues.

This clonotype was seen a few times. The chain joins TRBV20-1 to TRBJ1-5; 10 bases agree with TRBD1. Germline V gives CDR1 DFQATT, CDR2 SNEGSKA (reference sequence). V lost 4 bases and J lost 6; bases outside the gene matches: 9. CDR3 length: 15 amino acids. Written as DNA, the CDR3 is TGCAGTGCTACAACAAGGGACAGGGGCAGTCAGCCCCAGCATTTT. The encoded protein is CSATTRDRGSQPQHF.

This clonotype turned up a few times. The chain joins TRBV7-2 to TRBJ2-6; D call uncertain. V shed 3 bases and J shed 2 bases, with 8 bases lying between them. CDR1 is SGHTA, CDR2 FQGNSA, per germline. This CDR3 has 15 residues. The CDR3 region has the DNA TGTGCCAGCAGCTTCTCAAAGGCTGGGGCCAACGTCCTGACTTTC. This translates into CASSFSKAGANVLTF.

The V and J genes are TRBV2 and TRBJ2-5; no firm D call. CDR1 SNHLY and CDR2 FYNNEI come from the germline V gene. The CDR3 consists of 16 residues. V was trimmed by 7 bases and J by 4 bases, leaving 22 bases between them. The chain's CDR3 is CASTISGQSRLETQYF. For the CDR3, the DNA is TGTGCCAGCACTATCTCCGGGCAGTCCCGTTTAGAGACCCAGTACTTC.

This clonotype was picked up many times. The CDR3 DNA reads TGCAGTGCTAGCAGAGGGTCGGTGGATGGGCCCCAGCATTTT. It translates to CSASRGSVDGPQHF. J is TRBJ1-5 and V is TRBV20-1, with D hard to call. Trimming took 3 bases from V and 9 from J, leaving 18 bases between them. Germline CDR1 DFQATT, CDR2 SNEGSKA (reference sequence). The CDR3 sequence is 14 residues long.

This clonotype was observed a few times. This chain connects TRBV7-2 to TRBJ2-1, with 7 bases identical to TRBD2. Germline V gene sequence: CDR1 SGHTA, CDR2 FQGNSA. With V trimmed by 6 bases and J by 2 bases, 13 bases remained unmatched. The CDR3 has 17 residues. CDR3 sequence: CASSYWATSTAYNEQFF. The CDR3 DNA reads TGTGCCAGCAGTTATTGGGCGACTAGCACTGCCTACAATGAGCAGTTCTTC. Filled out from reference TRBV7-2 and TRBJ2-1, the complete variable domain reads GAGVSQSPSNKVTEKGKDVELRCDPISGHTALYWYRQSLGQGLEFLIYFQGNSAPDKSGLPSDRFSAERTGGSVSTLTIQRTQQEDSAVYLCASSYWATSTAYNEQFFGPGTRLTVL.

Comments on this clonotype: A read error may be the cause here, since a much bigger clone is one base away. The chain employs TRBV27 and TRBJ1-2; a possible D gene is TRBD1 (6 bases). The V gene lost 3 bases and the J gene lost 4 bases, with 15 bases spanning the gap. The CDR3 is 15 residues long. Germline V gives CDR1 MNHEY, CDR2 SMNVEV (reference sequence). CDR3 protein: CASSFVQGGSYGYTF. The CDR3 DNA reads TGTGCCAGCAGTTTCGTACAGGGTGGCTCCTATGGCTACACCTTC.

Ten or more counts support this clonotype. This chain links TRBV4-3 with TRBJ2-1, with 7 nucleotides matching TRBD2. V lost 0 bases, J lost 0 bases, and 5 bases stayed unmatched. The germline CDR1 and CDR2 sequences are LGHNA and YSLEER. The CDR3 runs 17 residues. CDR3 sequence (DNA): TGCGCCAGCAGCCAAGAGGAGCGGGGCAACTCCTACAATGAGCAGTTCTTC. Its protein is CASSQEERGNSYNEQFF.

There are many counts of this clonotype. This chain joins TRBV7-2 and TRBJ2-3, with D uncertain. Germline V gene data show CDR1 as SGHTA and CDR2 as FQGNSA. This CDR3 contains 13 residues. Trimming took off 2 bases at V and 6 bases at J, with 9 bases between the two ends. CDR3 bases: TGTGCCAGCAGCTTAAGGTTGAGGGATACGCAGTATTTT. It is translated as CASSLRLRDTQYF.

Many counts were recorded for this clonotype. The chain uses TRBV7-6 and TRBJ2-1, with 14 bases matching TRBD2. From germline, CDR1 is SGHVS and CDR2 FNYEAQ. This CDR3 contains 17 residues. Trimming took 2 bases from V and 4 from J; bases not matched to a gene: 4. The CDR3 loop is CASSLLTSGGEYNEQFF. The CDR3 bases are TGTGCCAGCAGCTTATTGACTAGCGGGGGGGAGTACAATGAGCAGTTCTTC.

This clonotype was detected only a few times. The chain employs TRBV29-1 and TRBJ1-2; D uncertain. Trimming pared 0 bases from V and 5 bases from J, leaving 16 bases between. The CDR3 totals 15 residues. Looked up from germline, CDR1 is SQVTM and CDR2 is ANQGSEA. The CDR3, as DNA: TGCAGCGTTGAAGATCCCGCAGGATTGGATTATGGCTACACCTTC. This gives the protein CSVEDPAGLDYGYTF.

The V and J genes are TRBV5-1 and TRBJ2-1; 16 bases fit TRBD2. This CDR3 has 19 residues. Germline CDR1 and CDR2: SGHRS and YFSETQ. The V gene end was trimmed by 2 bases and the J gene end by 2 bases; junction bases not matched to a gene: 7. The CDR3 sequence is CASSFSGTSGGAPYNEQFF. In nucleotides, the CDR3 is TGCGCCAGCAGCTTTTCCGGGACTAGCGGGGGGGCCCCCTACAATGAGCAGTTCTTC.

The chain has TRBV4-1 and TRBJ2-3; tentative D call: TRBD1 (5 bases). The CDR3 is 16 residues long. Trimming cost V 1 base and J 6 bases, with 17 bases left between them. From germline, CDR1 is MGHRA and CDR2 YSYEKL. This CDR3 reads CASSQVQAEMGDTQYF. The CDR3 DNA follows: TGCGCCAGCAGCCAAGTACAGGCCGAGATGGGGGATACGCAGTATTTT.

The J gene is TRBJ2-1, the V gene TRBV4-1, with unresolved D. The germline CDR1 and CDR2 sequences are MGHRA and YSYEKL. The V end was cut by 0 bases, the J end by 10 bases, with 10 bases between. CDR3 length: 13 residues. CDR3 bases: TGCGCCAGCAGCCAAGATTACGGGTACGAGCAGTTCTTC. Protein sequence: CASSQDYGYEQFF.

The chain is built from TRBV12-3 or TRBV12-4 and TRBJ2-2; D unresolved. V was trimmed by 6 bases and J by 5 bases, leaving 13 bases between them. The CDR3 is 14 amino acids. The CDR3 sequence is CASSHSEFTGELFF. The CDR3, as DNA: TGTGCCAGCAGCCACTCAGAATTTACCGGGGAGCTGTTTTTT.

This chain links TRBV7-9 with TRBJ1-4; D may be TRBD1 (5 bases). This CDR3 comprises 14 residues. Germline assignment: CDR1 SEHNR and CDR2 FQNEAQ (reference sequence). The germline V and J ends were trimmed by 5 bases and 7 bases, with 14 bases remaining between them. The CDR3 loop reads CASSKPGRGEKLFF. In nucleotides, the CDR3 is TGTGCCAGCAGCAAACCCGGGAGGGGTGAAAAACTGTTTTTT.

The chain combines TRBV12-3 or TRBV12-4 with TRBJ2-2; D is uncertain. CDR3 length: 12 amino acids. The ends were cut back, 8 bases at V and 6 bases at J, with 10 bases in the middle. The CDR3 DNA is TGTGCCAGCGGGCCCCAGGCCGGGGAGCTGTTTTTT. Its translation: CASGPQAGELFF.

This clonotype was seen many times. The gene calls are TRBV27 and TRBJ2-3; D may match TRBD1 or TRBD2 (5 bases each). The CDR3 is 15 residues long. Germline V lookup: CDR1 MNHEY, CDR2 SMNVEV (reference sequence). The germline V and J ends were trimmed by 3 bases and 2 bases, with 12 bases remaining between them. CDR3 protein: CASSFGTKNTDTQYF. The CDR3 DNA follows: TGTGCCAGCAGTTTCGGGACCAAAAACACAGATACGCAGTATTTT.

This clonotype was seen ten or more times. The chain carries TRBV20-1 and TRBJ1-6, with D possibly matching TRBD1 (5 bases). Trimming removed 7 bases at V and 7 bases at J, with 20 bases between. Germline V lookup: CDR1 DFQATT, CDR2 SNEGSKA (reference sequence). The CDR3 is made up of 15 amino acids. The CDR3 sequence: CSGMTRDGLNSPLHF. The CDR3 DNA is TGCAGTGGGATGACCAGGGACGGCTTAAATTCACCCCTCCACTTT.

This clonotype was seen many times. This chain joins TRBV20-1 and TRBJ2-3; 7 nucleotides agree with TRBD2. CDR1 DFQATT and CDR2 SNEGSKA come from the germline V gene (reference sequence). The CDR3 extends over 17 amino acids. V lost 3 bases, J lost 0 bases, and 12 bases stayed unmatched. In DNA, the CDR3 is TGCAGTGCTAGCCCCGTGAGGCGGGGGAGTAGCACAGATACGCAGTATTTT. It translates to CSASPVRRGSSTDTQYF.

The chain joins TRBV2 to TRBJ1-5; tentatively, D is TRBD1 (5 bases). Germline V gene sequence: CDR1 SNHLY, CDR2 FYNNEI. Between the trimmed V and J ends, which lost 1 base and 2 bases, there was a span of 12 bases. The CDR3 length is 16 residues. CDR3 region: CASSEVQGKGNQPQHF. CDR3 sequence (DNA): TGTGCCAGCAGTGAAGTCCAGGGAAAGGGCAATCAGCCCCAGCATTTT.